The 32 T cell receptor beta chains presented below share a single source sample, sequenced in a study of T cells in Graves' hyperthyroidism and ophthalmopathy. The investigators amplified TCR beta CDR3 regions from RNA transcripts. The HTBI primer set served for first-round RT-PCR of the TCR CDR3. Each CDR3 protein gets one entry after TCRdb re-called the multiplex PCR reads with MiXCR. The sample lists approximately 410,000 distinct CDR3 sequences, approximately 13% occurring once. Sample: blood. These receptors were obtained from a woman aged 18-35 years with Graves' hyperthyroidism.

This clonotype turned up a few times. This chain's CDR3 is CAWSVSGANTEAFF. For the CDR3, the DNA is TGTGCCTGGAGTGTTTCGGGGGCGAACACTGAAGCTTTCTTT. This chain uses TRBV30 with TRBJ1-1, with D perhaps TRBD1 (6 bases). Germline CDR1 and CDR2: GTSNPN and SVGIG (reference sequence). The CDR3 spans 14 residues. The V end lost 0 bases, the J end lost 1 base, and 9 bases lay between the germline ends.

This clonotype was counted at least ten times. This chain joins TRBV27 and TRBJ2-5; D is unclear. V lost 8 bases and J lost 5, with 6 bases in between. Germline CDR1 and CDR2: MNHEY and SMNVEV (reference sequence). The CDR3 is 10 amino acids. The CDR3 region is CASCPETQYF. The CDR3 region has the DNA TGTGCCAGCTGCCCGGAGACCCAGTACTTC.

This clonotype was detected many times. The V gene is TRBV28, the J gene TRBJ1-2, with 11 bases matching TRBD1. The CDR3 has 15 amino acids. With V trimmed by 3 bases and J by 5 bases, 5 bases remained unmatched. Germline CDR1 is MDHEN and CDR2 is SYDVKM. Written as DNA, the CDR3 is TGTGCCAGCAGTTTCATGGACAGGGGGCAATATGGCTACACCTTC. It codes for CASSFMDRGQYGYTF.

This clonotype was observed a few times. The chain couples TRBV2 to TRBJ2-2; D ambiguous. CDR3 length: 16 amino acids. The V gene's germline CDR1 is SNHLY and CDR2 FYNNEI. The V and J ends lost 5 bases and 7 bases respectively, with 20 bases between them. The CDR3 spells CASSLDPAMVGGELFF. Here the CDR3 DNA reads TGTGCCAGCAGTTTAGATCCAGCGATGGTAGGCGGGGAGCTGTTTTTT.

In the case of this clonotype: Mismatch with germline at one junction end may stem from a read error. The chain uses TRBV7-9 and TRBJ2-3; tentative D call: TRBD2 (6 bases). Germline V gene data show CDR1 as SEHNR and CDR2 as FQNEAQ (reference sequence). The CDR3 runs to 17 residues. The CDR3 nucleotides read TGCGCCAGCAGCCAAGTTGATCTGGGACTCAGCACAGATACGCAGTATTTT. It translates to CASSQVDLGLSTDTQYF.

The chain couples TRBV6-5 to TRBJ2-7, with D hard to call. Trimming pared 0 bases from V and 3 bases from J, leaving 12 bases between. The CDR3 spans 15 residues. Germline loops: CDR1 MNHEY, CDR2 SVGAGI. The CDR3 nucleotides read TGTGCCAGCAGTTACTCGTCCGACCGAATCTACGAGCAGTACTTC. Protein product: CASSYSSDRIYEQYF.

This clonotype turned up a few times. V usage is TRBV5-6 and J usage is TRBJ2-7; D remains unclear. The CDR3 sequence is 14 residues long. Per germline, CDR1 SGHDT and CDR2 YYEEEE. Trimming removed 4 bases at V and 4 bases at J, with 15 bases between. The CDR3 is CASSTGPTNYEQYF. Written as DNA, the CDR3 is TGTGCCAGCAGCACTGGCCCAACCAATTACGAGCAGTACTTC.

This clonotype turned up a few times. The chain carries TRBV19 and TRBJ1-1; D is possibly TRBD1 (5 bases). Deletions cut 7 bases from V and 2 bases from J, with 17 bases between. This CDR3 comprises 15 residues. The germline gives CDR1 LNHDA, CDR2 SQIVND (reference sequence). DNA of the CDR3: TGTGCCAGTATAAGGGACCGACCTAAAAACACTGAAGCTTTCTTT. This codes for CASIRDRPKNTEAFF.

This clonotype was counted many times. This chain uses TRBV6-1 with TRBJ1-2; 8 bases line up with TRBD1. The junction had 9 bases not matched to a gene; V was cut back by 7 bases and J by 2 bases. Germline V gives CDR1 MNHNS, CDR2 SASEGT. This CDR3 contains 15 residues. The CDR3 sequence is CASTALTGGNYGYTF. CDR3 sequence (DNA): TGTGCCAGCACCGCACTCACAGGGGGGAACTATGGCTACACCTTC.

The chain joins TRBV7-6 to TRBJ2-7; 14 nucleotides match TRBD2. The CDR3 extends over 15 amino acids. The germline V gene has CDR1 SGHVS and CDR2 FNYEAQ. The V and J ends lost 5 bases and 8 bases, in that order; junction bases with no gene match: 8. CDR3 loop: CASSVQTSGRAKQYF. The CDR3 region has the DNA TGTGCCAGCAGCGTACAGACTAGCGGGAGGGCCAAGCAGTACTTC.

This clonotype was detected a few times. The chain has TRBV3-1 and TRBJ2-1; D unclear. The V gene's germline CDR1 is LGHDT and CDR2 YNNKEL (reference sequence). There are 17 residues in the CDR3. V was clipped by 0 bases and J by 4 bases, with 16 bases between them. CDR3 coding DNA: TGTGCCAGCAGCCAAGATCTATGGCAATTTTCGTACAATGAGCAGTTCTTC. This gives the protein CASSQDLWQFSYNEQFF.

This clonotype occurred many times. The rearrangement joins TRBV28 to TRBJ2-2, with 7 bases that match TRBD1. The CDR3 is made up of 16 amino acids. V was pared by 6 bases and J by 4 bases, with 11 bases of the junction left unmatched. CDR1 is MDHEN, CDR2 SYDVKM, per germline. For the CDR3, the DNA is TGTGCCAGCAGGCGCACCGGGACAGTTCTCACCGGGGAGCTGTTTTTT. Translating it yields CASRRTGTVLTGELFF.

The table lists this clonotype with many counts. The J gene is TRBJ2-1, the V gene TRBV11-2; 13 bases agree with TRBD2. The V segment lost 5 bases and the J segment 3 bases; nucleotides outside the gene matches: 10. The germline V gene encodes CDR1 SGHAT and CDR2 FQNNGV. The CDR3 contains 18 residues. CDR3 sequence reads: CASSRGGGTSGIYNEQFF. Written as DNA, the CDR3 is TGTGCCAGCAGCCGAGGGGGGGGGACTAGCGGGATCTACAATGAGCAGTTCTTC.

This clonotype was counted many times. This chain joins TRBV12-3 or TRBV12-4 and TRBJ2-7; no clear D. The CDR3 is 13 amino acids. V was shortened by 3 bases and J by 4 bases, with 10 bases between the two germline ends. DNA for the CDR3: TGTGCCAGCAGTTTGTATAAAGTTTACGAGCAGTACTTC. It codes for CASSLYKVYEQYF.

The sample holds a few counts of this clonotype. The gene calls are TRBV6-9 and TRBJ2-1, with D tentatively TRBD2 (6 bases). Germline V lookup: CDR1 MNHGY, CDR2 SVAAGI. CDR3 size: 18 residues. V lost 3 bases, J lost 7 bases, and 25 bases lay in between. The CDR3 is CASSYRVPGSGEGNEQFF. The CDR3 region has the DNA TGTGCCAGCAGTTACAGGGTACCCGGTAGCGGAGAAGGAAATGAGCAGTTCTTC.

There are many counts of this clonotype. The V and J genes are TRBV6-4 and TRBJ2-2; D uncertain. Germline V gene data show CDR1 as MRHNA and CDR2 as SNTAGT. Trimming took off 2 bases at V and 3 bases at J, with 4 bases between the two ends. CDR3 length: 13 amino acids. CDR3 bases: TGTGCCAGCAGTGACGGAGACACCGGGGAGCTGTTTTTT. Its translation is CASSDGDTGELFF.

This clonotype showed up many times. This chain links TRBV5-1 with TRBJ2-3, with a tentative D call TRBD2 (5 bases). CDR1 is SGHRS and CDR2 is YFSETQ in the germline V gene. V lost 0 bases, J lost 1 base, and 12 bases lay in between. This CDR3 contains 16 residues. The DNA for the CDR3 is TGCGCCAGCAGCTTGGGTGCGAGCGGTCGCACAGATACGCAGTATTTT. This gives the protein CASSLGASGRTDTQYF.

This clonotype was observed a few times. The chain is built from TRBV19 and TRBJ2-1; D assignment may be TRBD1 or TRBD2 (6 bases each). V was shortened by 3 bases and J by 12 bases, with 18 bases between the two germline ends. The CDR3 sequence is 14 residues long. CDR1 and CDR2 (germline): LNHDA, SQIVND (reference sequence). In DNA, the CDR3 is TGTGCCAGTAGTATGGGGGCGACTAGTTCGGGGCAGTTCTTC. This translates into CASSMGATSSGQFF.

This clonotype was detected ten times or more. The junction departs from the called germline gene at one end, perhaps through a read error. The V and J genes are TRBV11-1 and TRBJ2-5; 12 positions match TRBD2. Per the germline V gene, CDR1 is SGHAT and CDR2 is FQDESV (reference sequence). CDR3 size: 13 residues. The CDR3 here is CASSLVGLAGFNF. In DNA form, the CDR3 reads TGTGCCAGCAGCCTAGTCGGACTAGCGGGATTCAACTTC.

The chain recombines TRBV7-9 with TRBJ2-7; D possibly corresponds to TRBD2 (7 bases). The CDR3 loop spans 16 amino acids. V gave up 0 bases and J gave up 5 bases, with 17 bases separating them. Per germline, CDR1 SEHNR and CDR2 FQNEAQ (reference sequence). CDR3 bases: TGTGCCAGCAGCTTAGCGAGTTCGGGGGGCGGCCACGAGCAGTACTTC. This translates into CASSLASSGGGHEQYF.

Remarks on this clonotype: A single base separates this from a much larger clone, so it may be a read error. The chain combines TRBV7-3 with TRBJ1-3, with 7 bases fitting TRBD1. The CDR3 is 19 amino acids. V lost 2 bases and J lost 3; bases outside the gene matches: 16. The germline gives CDR1 SGHTA, CDR2 FQGTGA. This chain's CDR3 is CASSLAPGQLVGFGNTIYF. The CDR3 DNA follows: TGTGCCAGCAGCTTAGCCCCGGGACAGTTAGTTGGCTTTGGAAACACCATATATTTT.

With regard to this clonotype: With a much larger clone just one base away, this may be a read error. The CDR3 region is CASSDRGRNEKLLF. As DNA, the CDR3 is TGTGCCAGCAGCGACAGGGGGCGCAATGAAAAACTGTTATTT. V usage is TRBV7-2 and J usage is TRBJ1-4; TRBD1 agrees at 10 bases. There are 14 residues in the CDR3. The V gene's germline CDR1 is SGHTA and CDR2 FQGNSA. The whole variable domain, remainder taken from reference TRBV7-2 and TRBJ1-4, is GAGVSQSPSNKVTEKGKDVELRCDPISGHTALYWYRQSLGQGLEFLIYFQGNSAPDKSGLPSDRFSAERTGGSVSTLTIQRTQQEDSAVYLCASSDRGRNEKLLFGSGTQLSVL.

This clonotype was picked up many times. The chain recombines TRBV12-3 or TRBV12-4 with TRBJ2-1, with TRBD2 as a possible D gene (6 bases). The CDR3 runs 15 residues. Trimming cost V 3 bases and J 1 base, with 10 bases left between them. The CDR3 protein is CASSFGGRSYNEQFF. CDR3 DNA sequence: TGTGCCAGCAGTTTTGGAGGGAGGTCCTACAATGAGCAGTTCTTC.

This clonotype was observed at least ten times. The genes are TRBV12-3 or TRBV12-4 and TRBJ1-1, with D possibly being TRBD1 (5 bases). Trimming removed 3 bases from V and 3 bases from J, with 11 bases in between. This CDR3 has 14 residues. The CDR3 loop is CASSFAGRDTEAFF. The CDR3 DNA is TGTGCCAGCAGTTTTGCAGGGAGGGACACTGAAGCTTTCTTT.

The chain carries TRBV27 and TRBJ2-1; the match to TRBD2 covers 16 bases. The CDR3 spans 16 residues. V was pared by 5 bases and J by 10 bases, with 8 bases of the junction left unmatched. In germline, CDR1 is MNHEY, CDR2 SMNVEV (reference sequence). The CDR3 DNA reads as TGTGCCAGCAGTCCGGGACTAGCGGGAGGGGTCTACGAGCAGTTCTTC. Translating it yields CASSPGLAGGVYEQFF.

Only a few counts were recorded for this clonotype. The chain is built from TRBV9 and TRBJ2-6; D is unresolved. Germline V gene data show CDR1 as SGDLS and CDR2 as YYNGEE. V was cut by 1 base and J by 4 bases, with 12 bases left in between. This CDR3 spans 16 amino acids. CDR3 loop: CASSVSGFAGANVLTF. The CDR3 coding sequence is TGTGCCAGCAGCGTATCAGGTTTCGCCGGGGCCAACGTCCTGACTTTC.

This clonotype has just a few counts. The chain has TRBV11-2 and TRBJ2-1, with TRBD1 matching over 7 bases. The CDR3 is 15 amino acids. Germline CDR1 SGHAT, CDR2 FQNNGV. The V and J ends lost 2 bases and 6 bases, in that order; junction bases with no gene match: 7. The CDR3 is CASSLIRDSANEQFF. The CDR3 DNA is TGTGCCAGCAGCTTAATTCGGGACAGCGCCAATGAGCAGTTCTTC.

The table lists this clonotype with many counts. The chain links TRBV20-1 to TRBJ1-5; TRBD1 matches 7 bases. Losses at the gene ends were 6 bases for V and 5 bases for J; bases not matched to a gene: 13. The CDR3 has 15 residues. Germline CDR1 reads DFQATT; CDR2 reads SNEGSKA (reference sequence). The CDR3 loop is CSASRGQTSYQPQHF. The DNA for the CDR3 is TGCAGTGCCTCCCGGGGACAGACGTCCTATCAGCCCCAGCATTTT.

This clonotype has more than one count but fewer than ten. The chain employs TRBV5-6 and TRBJ2-1; 12 bases align to TRBD2. The CDR3 contains 15 residues. Germline V gene lookup returns CDR1 SGHDT and CDR2 YYEEEE. J gave up 10 bases and V 0 bases, and 5 bases lay outside the gene matches. The CDR3 nucleotides read TGTGCCAGCAGCTTGGCCACCCTAGCGGGAGGGGAGCAGTTCTTC. Encoded protein: CASSLATLAGGEQFF.

This clonotype was observed a few times. This rearrangement joins TRBV7-8 to TRBJ1-2; no clear D. This CDR3 has 13 residues. V was shortened by 5 bases and J by 8 bases, with 15 bases between the two germline ends. Germline lookup yields CDR1 SGHVS and CDR2 FQNEAQ. CDR3 DNA sequence: TGTGCCAGCAGCCTAACAGTGGGTAACGGCTACACCTTC. Its translation is CASSLTVGNGYTF.

This clonotype was seen ten or more times. The rearrangement links TRBV2 to TRBJ1-1, with D possibly TRBD1 on 6 matching bases. The CDR3 covers 14 residues. V was clipped by 2 bases and J by 4 bases, with 11 bases between them. Germline V gives CDR1 SNHLY, CDR2 FYNNEI. CDR3 amino acids: CASSETGLGTEAFF. The DNA for the CDR3 is TGTGCCAGCAGTGAAACAGGGCTGGGCACTGAAGCTTTCTTT.

Comment on this clonotype: A read error is possible here, since a much larger clone lies one base away. This rearrangement joins TRBV20-1 to TRBJ2-7, with D possibly matching TRBD2 (6 bases). Trimming took off 1 base at V and 7 bases at J, with 17 bases between the two ends. The CDR3 is 14 residues long. CDR1 and CDR2 from the germline V gene are DFQATT and SNEGSKA (reference sequence). The CDR3 loop is CSARAAGFLDEQYF. CDR3 DNA sequence: TGCAGTGCTAGAGCTGCGGGATTTTTGGATGAGCAGTACTTC.